This entry describes one T cell receptor (beta chain). This entry comes from a study of regulatory dendritic cells for organ transplantation. Germline V CDR1 and CDR2: MNHNY, SVGAGI (reference sequence). Between the trimmed V and J ends, which lost 5 bases and 1 base, there was a span of 6 bases. CDR3 length: 12 residues. Data came from immunoSEQ multiplex PCR; TCRdb stores just in-frame clones and leaves some out. In the table there are about 20,000 clones, 60% to 80% of which are singletons. The chain couples TRBV6-6 to TRBJ2-7; D not resolved. The clonotype originates from a human donor in good health. The sample consisted of memory CD4+ T cells from blood. The sample's subset: CD45RO+ memory T cells. CDR3 residues: CASSPGSYEQYF. CDR3 DNA sequence: TGTGCCAGCAGTCCCGGGTCCTACGAGCAGTACTTC.